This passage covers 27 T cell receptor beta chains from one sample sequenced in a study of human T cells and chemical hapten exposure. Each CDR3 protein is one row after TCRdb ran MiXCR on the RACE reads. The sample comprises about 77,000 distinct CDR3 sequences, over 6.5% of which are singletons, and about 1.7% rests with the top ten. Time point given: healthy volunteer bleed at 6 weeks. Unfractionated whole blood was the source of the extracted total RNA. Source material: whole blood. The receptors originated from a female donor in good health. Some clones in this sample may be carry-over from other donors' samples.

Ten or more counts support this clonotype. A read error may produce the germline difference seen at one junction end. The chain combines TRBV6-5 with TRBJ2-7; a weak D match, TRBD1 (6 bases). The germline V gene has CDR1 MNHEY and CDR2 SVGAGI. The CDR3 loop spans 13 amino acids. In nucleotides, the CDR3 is TGTGCCAGCAGTTACTCGGCGGCAGGGGCCCCTAGCTTC. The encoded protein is CASSYSAAGAPSF.

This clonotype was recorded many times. The DNA for the CDR3 is TGTGCCAGCTCACCACTAAGAACCGGCTCTTTGGGAAACACCATATATTTT. Translated: CASSPLRTGSLGNTIYF. The chain combines TRBV18 with TRBJ1-3; D is unclear. The CDR3 length is 17 residues. Deletions cut 1 base from V and 4 bases from J, with 17 bases between. Germline CDR1 reads KGHSH; CDR2 reads LQKENI.

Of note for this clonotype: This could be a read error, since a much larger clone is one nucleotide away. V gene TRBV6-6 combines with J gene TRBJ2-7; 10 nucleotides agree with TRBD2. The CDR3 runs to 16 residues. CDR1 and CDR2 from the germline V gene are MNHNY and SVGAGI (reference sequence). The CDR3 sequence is CVSSYSSPTSGYEQYF. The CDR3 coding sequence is TGTGTCAGCAGTTACTCCTCCCCGACTAGCGGGTACGAGCAGTACTTC.

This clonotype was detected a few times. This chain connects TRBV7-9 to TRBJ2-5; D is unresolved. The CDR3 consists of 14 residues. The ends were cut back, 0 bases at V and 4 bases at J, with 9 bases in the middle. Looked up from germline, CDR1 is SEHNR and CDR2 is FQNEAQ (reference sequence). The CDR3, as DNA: TGTGCCAGCAGCTTAGCGCTAGTATCAGAGACCCAGTACTTC. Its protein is CASSLALVSETQYF.

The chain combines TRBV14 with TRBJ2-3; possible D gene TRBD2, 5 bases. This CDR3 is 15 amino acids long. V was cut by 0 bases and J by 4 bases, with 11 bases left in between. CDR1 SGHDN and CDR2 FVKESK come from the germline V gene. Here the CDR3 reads CASSQEVVGADTQYF. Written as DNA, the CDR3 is TGTGCCAGCAGCCAAGAAGTAGTGGGAGCAGATACGCAGTATTTT.

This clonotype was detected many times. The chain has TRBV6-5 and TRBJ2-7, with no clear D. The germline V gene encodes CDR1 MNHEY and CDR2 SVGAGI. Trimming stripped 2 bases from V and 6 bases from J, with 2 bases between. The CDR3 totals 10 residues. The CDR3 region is CASSYPEQYF. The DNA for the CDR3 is TGTGCCAGCAGTTACCCCGAGCAGTACTTC.

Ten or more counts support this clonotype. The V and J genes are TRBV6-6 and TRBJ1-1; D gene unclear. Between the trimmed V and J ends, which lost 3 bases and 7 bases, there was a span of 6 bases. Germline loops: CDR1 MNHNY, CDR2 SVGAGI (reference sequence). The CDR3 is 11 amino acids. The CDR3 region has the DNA TGTGCCAGCAGTTATAGATATGAAGCTTTCTTT. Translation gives CASSYRYEAFF.

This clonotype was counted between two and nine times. CDR3 nucleotides: TGTGCCAGCAGCCAAGATTTGAACAGCGGTTTCTATGGCTACACCTTC. Its protein is CASSQDLNSGFYGYTF. This chain connects TRBV3-1 to TRBJ1-2, with unresolved D. V was cut by 0 bases and J by 4 bases, with 15 bases left in between. In germline, CDR1 is LGHDT, CDR2 YNNKEL (reference sequence). The CDR3 spans 16 residues.

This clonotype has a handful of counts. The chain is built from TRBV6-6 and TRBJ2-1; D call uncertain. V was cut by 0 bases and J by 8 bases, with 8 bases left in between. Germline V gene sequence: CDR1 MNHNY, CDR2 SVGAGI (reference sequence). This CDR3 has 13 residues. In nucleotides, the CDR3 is TGTGCCAGCAGTTACTCGAATTTTGATGAGCAGTTCTTC. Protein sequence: CASSYSNFDEQFF.

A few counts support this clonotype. CDR3 in amino acids: CASYLTACTDTQYF. The CDR3 DNA follows: TGTGCCAGCTACCTAACGGCCTGCACAGATACGCAGTATTTT. The chain couples TRBV21-1 to TRBJ2-3. TRBV21-1 represents a pseudogene. The CDR3 extends over 14 amino acids.

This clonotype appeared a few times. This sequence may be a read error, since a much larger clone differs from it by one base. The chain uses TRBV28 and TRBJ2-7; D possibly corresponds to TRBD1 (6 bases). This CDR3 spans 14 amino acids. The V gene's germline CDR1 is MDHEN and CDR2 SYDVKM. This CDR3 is CASSSGQNSDEQYF. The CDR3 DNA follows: TGTGCCAGCAGTTCCGGACAGAACTCCGACGAGCAGTACTTC. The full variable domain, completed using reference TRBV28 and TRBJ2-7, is DVKVTQSSRYLVKRTGEKVFLECVQDMDHENMFWYRQDPGLGLRLIYFSYDVKMKEKGDIPEGYSVSREKKERFSLILESASTNQTSMYLCASSSGQNSDEQYFGPGTRLTVT.

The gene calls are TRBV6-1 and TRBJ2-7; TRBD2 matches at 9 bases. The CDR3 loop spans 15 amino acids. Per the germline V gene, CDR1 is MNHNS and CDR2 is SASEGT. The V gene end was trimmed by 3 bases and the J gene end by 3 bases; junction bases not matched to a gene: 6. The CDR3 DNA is TGTGCCAGCAGTGATGAGCGGGGGGTTATCTACGAGCAGTACTTC. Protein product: CASSDERGVIYEQYF.

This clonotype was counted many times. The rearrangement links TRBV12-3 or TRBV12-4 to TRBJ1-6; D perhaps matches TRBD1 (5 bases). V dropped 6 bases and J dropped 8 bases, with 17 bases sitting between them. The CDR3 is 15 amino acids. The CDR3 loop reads CASRSGGASDSPLHF. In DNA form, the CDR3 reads TGTGCCAGCAGGTCAGGCGGGGCTTCGGATTCACCCCTCCACTTT.

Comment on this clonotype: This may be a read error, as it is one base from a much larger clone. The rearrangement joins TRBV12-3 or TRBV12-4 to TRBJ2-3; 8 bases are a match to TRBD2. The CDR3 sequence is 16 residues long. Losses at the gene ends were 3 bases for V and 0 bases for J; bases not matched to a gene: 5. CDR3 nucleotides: TGTGCCAGCAGTTTCTTGCGGGGGGCCAGCACAGATACGCAGTATTTT. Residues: CASSFLRGASTDTQYF.

The CDR3 nucleotides read TGCAGTGCTCCTAGATATGGCGTAGGAGATTGCAATCAGCCCCAGCATTTT. It specifies CSAPRYGVGDCNQPQHF. The chain has TRBV20-1 and TRBJ1-5, with no clear D. Between the trimmed V and J ends, which lost 5 bases and 2 bases, there was a span of 22 bases. CDR3 length equals 17 residues. CDR1 is DFQATT and CDR2 is SNEGSKA in the germline V gene (reference sequence).

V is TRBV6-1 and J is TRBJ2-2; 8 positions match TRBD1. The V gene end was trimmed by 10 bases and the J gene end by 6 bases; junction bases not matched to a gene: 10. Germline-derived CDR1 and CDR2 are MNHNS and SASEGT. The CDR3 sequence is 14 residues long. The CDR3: CATEMRTGPGELFF. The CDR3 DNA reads TGTGCCACCGAGATGAGGACAGGGCCCGGGGAGCTGTTTTTT.

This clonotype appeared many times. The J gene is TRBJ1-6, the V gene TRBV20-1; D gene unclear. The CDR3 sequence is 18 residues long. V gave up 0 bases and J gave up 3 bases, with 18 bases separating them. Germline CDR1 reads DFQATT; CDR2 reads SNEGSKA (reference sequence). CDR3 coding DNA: TGCAGTGCTAGAGAGCCCATCGGCTCTGTCGACTATAATTCACCCCTCCACTTT. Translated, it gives CSAREPIGSVDYNSPLHF.

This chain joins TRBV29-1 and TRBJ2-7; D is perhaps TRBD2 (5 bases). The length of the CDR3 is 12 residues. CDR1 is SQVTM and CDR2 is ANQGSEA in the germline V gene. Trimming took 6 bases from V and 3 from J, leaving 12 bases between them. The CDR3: CSVRKGVYEQYF. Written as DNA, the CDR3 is TGCAGCGTCCGCAAGGGAGTCTACGAGCAGTACTTC.

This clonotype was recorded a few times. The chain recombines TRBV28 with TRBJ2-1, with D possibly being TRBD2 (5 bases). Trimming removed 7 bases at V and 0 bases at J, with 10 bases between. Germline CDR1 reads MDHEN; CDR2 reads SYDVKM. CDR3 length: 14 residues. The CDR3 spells CASNPGNSYNEQFF. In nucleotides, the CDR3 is TGTGCCAGCAACCCGGGAAACTCCTACAATGAGCAGTTCTTC.

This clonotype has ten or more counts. CDR3: CSVRRQGTEAFF. In nucleotides, the CDR3 is TGCAGCGTTAGGAGACAGGGCACTGAAGCTTTCTTT. J is TRBJ1-1 and V is TRBV29-1; 7 nucleotides agree with TRBD1. CDR1 and CDR2 (germline): SQVTM, ANQGSEA. With 5 bases clipped from V and 4 bases from J, the junction kept 4 bases outside the gene matches. CDR3 length: 12 residues.

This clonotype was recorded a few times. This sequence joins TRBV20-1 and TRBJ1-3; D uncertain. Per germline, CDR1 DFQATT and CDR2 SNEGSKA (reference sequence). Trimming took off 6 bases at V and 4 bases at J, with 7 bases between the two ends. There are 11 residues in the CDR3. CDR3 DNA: TGCAGTGCCCGCACCGGAAACACCATATATTTT. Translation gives CSARTGNTIYF.

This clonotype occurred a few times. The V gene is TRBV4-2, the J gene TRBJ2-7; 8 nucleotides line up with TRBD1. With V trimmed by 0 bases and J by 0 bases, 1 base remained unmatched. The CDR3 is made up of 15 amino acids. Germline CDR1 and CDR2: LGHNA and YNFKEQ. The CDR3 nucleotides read TGTGCCAGCAGCCAAGAACAGGGGGGCTCCTACGAGCAGTACTTC. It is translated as CASSQEQGGSYEQYF.

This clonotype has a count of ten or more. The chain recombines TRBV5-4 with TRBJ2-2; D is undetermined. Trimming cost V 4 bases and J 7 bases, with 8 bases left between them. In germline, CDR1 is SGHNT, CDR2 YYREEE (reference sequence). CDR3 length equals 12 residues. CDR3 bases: TGTGCCAGCAGCGCGGACCGCGGGGAGCTGTTTTTT. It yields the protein CASSADRGELFF.

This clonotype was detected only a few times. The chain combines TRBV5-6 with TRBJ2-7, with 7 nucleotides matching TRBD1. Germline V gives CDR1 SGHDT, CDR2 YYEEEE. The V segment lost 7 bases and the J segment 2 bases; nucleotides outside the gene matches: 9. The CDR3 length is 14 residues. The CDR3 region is CASRLDRAAYEQYF. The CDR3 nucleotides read TGTGCCAGCCGCCTAGACAGGGCAGCCTACGAGCAGTACTTC.

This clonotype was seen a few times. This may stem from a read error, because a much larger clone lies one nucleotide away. CDR3 nucleotides: TGTGCCAGCAGTTGCCATGAGAACACTGAAGCTTTCTTT. Translation: CASSCHENTEAFF. The V and J genes are TRBV6-5 and TRBJ1-1; no firm D call. From germline, CDR1 is MNHEY and CDR2 SVGAGI. V gave up 4 bases and J gave up 1 base, with 7 bases separating them. The CDR3 extends over 13 amino acids.

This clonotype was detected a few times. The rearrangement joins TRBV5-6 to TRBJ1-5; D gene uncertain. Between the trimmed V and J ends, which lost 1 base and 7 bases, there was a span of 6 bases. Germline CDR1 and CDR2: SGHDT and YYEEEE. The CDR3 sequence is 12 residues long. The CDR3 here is CASSLSRQPQHF. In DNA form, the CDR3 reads TGTGCCAGCAGCTTGTCGAGACAGCCCCAGCATTTT.

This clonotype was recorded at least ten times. The CDR3: CASSSGRWNTGELFF. The CDR3 DNA follows: TGTGCCAGCAGCTCTGGACGGTGGAACACCGGGGAGCTGTTTTTT. This rearrangement joins TRBV7-9 to TRBJ2-2; D remains ambiguous. Trimming left V 4 bases short and J 1 base short, with 10 bases between. Per germline, CDR1 SEHNR and CDR2 FQNEAQ (reference sequence). The CDR3 is made up of 15 amino acids.